Below, 24 T cell receptor beta chains from the same sample are listed, as sequenced in a study of tissue T cells after allogeneic stem cell transplantation. Assay used: immunoSEQ multiplex PCR; TCRdb lists only in-frame clones, some missing. This table has about 48,000 clones, roughly 73% appearing once. Sequences were obtained from sorted cells pooled from one or two spleens. The source of these receptors is a pool of C57BL/6 mice in good health.

With regard to this clone: Gene names are the mouse ones. The read gets to within 1 residue of the CDR3 end, and the germline J gene fills in the rest. The chain links TRBV19 to TRBJ1-4; weak D call: TRBD1 (6 bases). Germline CDR1 reads FNHDT; CDR2 reads SITEND (reference sequence). This CDR3 has 12 residues. The V and J ends lost 4 bases and 7 bases respectively, with 8 bases between them. Partial CDR3 DNA: TGTGCCAGCAGTGGGGGCCCCGAAAGATTATTT. Protein product: CASSGGPERLF. The full CDR3 reads CASSGGPERLFF.

As for this clone: The listed genes are named as in mouse. The read stops 1 residue short of the end of the CDR3; the missing end is completed from the germline J gene. This chain joins TRBV16 and TRBJ2-2, with 10 bases aligning to TRBD2. The ends lost 3 bases at V and 4 bases at J; junction bases unmatched: 2. The CDR3 is made up of 15 amino acids. Germline V gene sequence: CDR1 SGHSA, CDR2 FRNQAP. The part of the CDR3 DNA that was read is TGTGCAAGCAGCTTCTGGGGGGGCCGCACCGGGCAGCTCTAC. Amino acid sequence: CASSFWGGRTGQLY. The entire CDR3 protein reads CASSFWGGRTGQLYF. Together with reference TRBV16 and TRBJ2-2, the CDR3 gives the full variable domain: NAGVIQTPRHKVTGKGQEATLWCEPISGHSAVFWYRQTIVQGLEFLTYFRNQAPIDDSGMPKERFSAQMPNQSHSTLKIQSTQPQDSAVYLCASSFWGGRTGQLYFGEGSKLTVL.

On this clone: Gene names are mouse gene names. The read finishes 1 residue shy of the CDR3 end, and the germline J gene is used to complete it. The J gene is TRBJ2-5, the V gene TRBV31; 8 nucleotides agree with TRBD2. The junction had 2 bases not matched to a gene; V was cut back by 3 bases and J by 3 bases. The CDR3 extends over 13 amino acids. Germline loops: CDR1 GKSSPN, CDR2 SITVG. The CDR3: CAWSSGGQDTQYF. CDR3 DNA, as far as it was read: TGTGCCTGGAGCTCTGGGGGGCAAGACACCCAGTAC.

In the case of this clone: Gene names and germline match the mouse. Sequencing ends 1 residue short of the CDR3 end; the germline J gene provides the rest. This chain uses TRBV20 with TRBJ2-4; 11 bases agree with TRBD2. There are 15 residues in the CDR3. Germline CDR1 reads GFQATS; CDR2 reads STVNSAI. J lost 2 bases, V lost 3 bases, and 4 bases had no gene match. Incomplete CDR3 DNA: TGTGGTGCTAGCGGGACTGGGGGAGCTCAAAACACCTTGTAC. Translating gives CGASGTGGAQNTLY. The CDR3 in full is CGASGTGGAQNTLYF.

A note on this clone: Mouse gene names apply. The CDR3 DNA, read in part, is TGTGCCTGGAGTCTAGACTGGGGGGGCTATGCTGAGCAGTTC. Translated: CAWSLDWGGYAEQF. The whole CDR3 protein is CAWSLDWGGYAEQFF. This sequence joins TRBV31 and TRBJ2-1, with TRBD2 matching over 11 bases. The CDR3 extends 1 residue past the end of the read, so its final part is completed from the germline J gene. This CDR3 comprises 15 residues. The V segment lost 0 bases and the J segment 3 bases; nucleotides outside the gene matches: 1. Germline V CDR1 and CDR2: GKSSPN, SITVG.

A word on this clone: Mouse gene names and germline throughout. Read data end 1 residue before the CDR3 end; the end is taken from the germline J gene. The V gene is TRBV1, the J gene TRBJ2-4; 9 positions match TRBD1. The CDR3 is 15 amino acids. The V gene's germline CDR1 is NSQYPW and CDR2 LRSPGD (reference sequence). V lost 4 bases, J lost 2 bases, and 4 bases stayed unmatched. The CDR3 DNA, read in part, is TGCACCTGCAGTGGGACAGGGGAGAATCAAAACACCTTGTAC. Its protein is CTCSGTGENQNTLY. The entire CDR3 protein reads CTCSGTGENQNTLYF.

Regarding this clone: Mouse gene names apply. Incomplete CDR3 DNA: TGTGCCAGCAGCCGGGACTGGGGGCGTCAAAACACCTTGTAC. This gives the protein CASSRDWGRQNTLY. The whole CDR3 is CASSRDWGRQNTLYF. The chain employs TRBV24 and TRBJ2-4; 11 positions agree with TRBD2. The read ends 1 residue early relative to the CDR3; the germline J gene fills the gap. The germline V gene encodes CDR1 KGHTA and CDR2 FRNEEI. The ends lost 6 bases at V and 1 base at J; junction bases unmatched: 3. This CDR3 has 15 residues.

A word on this clone: Mouse names are used for the genes. CDR3 in amino acids: CASSNQGGDTLYF. The sequenced part of the CDR3 DNA is TGTGCTAGCAGTAATCAGGGAGGAGATACGCTCTAT. The chain carries TRBV17 and TRBJ1-3; weak D call: TRBD1 (5 bases). The read falls 1 residue short of the CDR3 end, and the missing part is taken from the germline J gene. With 4 bases removed from V and 8 bases from J, the gap between germline ends came to 12 bases. CDR1 and CDR2 from the germline V gene are MNHDT and YYDKIL. This CDR3 has 13 amino acids.

Comment on this clone: Mouse names are used for the genes. Sequencing ends 1 residue short of the CDR3 end; the germline J gene provides the rest. The J gene is TRBJ1-3, the V gene TRBV31; no definite D call. The CDR3 contains 13 residues. Between the trimmed V and J ends, which lost 8 bases and 0 bases, there was a span of 11 bases. The germline V gene has CDR1 GKSSPN and CDR2 SITVG. CDR3 sequence: CAPWHSSGNTLYF. Incomplete CDR3 DNA: TGTGCCCCCTGGCACAGTTCTGGAAATACGCTCTAT. Complete variable domain (other parts from reference TRBV31 and TRBJ1-3): AQTIHQWPVAEIKAVGSPLSLGCTIKGKSSPNLYWYWQATGGTLQQLFYSITVGQVESVVQLNLSASRPKDDQFILSTEKLLLSHSGFYLCAPWHSSGNTLYFGEGSRLIVV.

In regard to this clone: Gene names and germline match the mouse. The read falls 1 residue short of the CDR3 end, and the missing part is taken from the germline J gene. This chain joins TRBV14 and TRBJ2-1; 8 bases align to TRBD2. CDR1 is SGHDT and CDR2 is FRDEAV in the germline V gene. Trimming removed 1 base from V and 7 bases from J; junction bases left unmatched: 7. The CDR3 has 15 amino acids. Incomplete CDR3 DNA: TGTGCCAGCAGTTTCGGGGGGGGCCAAAAGGCTGAGCAGTTC. It is translated as CASSFGGGQKAEQF. The entire CDR3 sequence reads CASSFGGGQKAEQFF.

Points on this clone: Here the gene names and germline are mouse. The read ends 1 residue early relative to the CDR3; the germline J gene fills the gap. This sequence joins TRBV13-1 and TRBJ1-1; 8 positions match TRBD1. V lost 1 base to trimming and J lost 5 bases; unmatched junction nucleotides: 1. Germline V gene sequence: CDR1 NSHNY, CDR2 SYGAGN. The CDR3 contains 13 residues. This chain's CDR3 is CASSDYRGTEVFF. The DNA read from the CDR3 is TGTGCCAGCAGTGATTACAGGGGGACAGAAGTCTTC.

This clone was seen a single time. The genes are named according to mouse. Partial CDR3 DNA: TGTGCCAGCGGTGATCCGGGGTCTAGCCAAGACACCCAGTAC. Translation: CASGDPGSSQDTQY. The entire CDR3 sequence reads CASGDPGSSQDTQYF. J is TRBJ2-5 and V is TRBV13-2; no clear D. With the read ending 1 residue before the CDR3 end, the germline J gene is used to fill in that end. This CDR3 region has 15 residues. Looked up from germline, CDR1 is NNHNN and CDR2 is SYGAGS (reference sequence). V lost 1 base, J lost 2 bases, and 11 bases lay in between.

Note on this clone: The gene names here belong to mouse. The CDR3 end falls 1 residue outside the read, so it is completed with the germline J gene. This chain connects TRBV13-1 to TRBJ2-7; D not certain. The V end was cut by 0 bases, the J end by 4 bases, with 8 bases between. The germline gives CDR1 NSHNY, CDR2 SYGAGN. The CDR3 has 13 residues. CDR3 protein: CASSDARIYEQYF. CDR3 DNA, as far as it was read: TGTGCCAGCAGTGATGCAAGGATTTATGAACAGTAC.

Concerning this clone itself: Gene names follow the mouse nomenclature. The CDR3 end lies 1 residue beyond the end of the read and is filled in from the germline J gene. The chain employs TRBV5 and TRBJ1-3; D uncertain. Germline CDR1 LGHNA, CDR2 YNLKQL (reference sequence). Trimming took off 0 bases at V and 2 bases at J, with 5 bases between the two ends. The CDR3 has 14 amino acids. CDR3 DNA, as far as it was read: TGTGCCAGCAGCCAAGACAGAACTGGAAATACGCTCTAT. Protein product: CASSQDRTGNTLY. The full CDR3 is CASSQDRTGNTLYF.

Remarks on this clone: Gene labels here are mouse ones. The read is 1 residue too short to cover the CDR3 end, so that end is filled in from the germline J gene. The gene calls are TRBV31 and TRBJ1-2, with 7 bases lining up with TRBD1. With 3 bases clipped from V and 4 bases from J, the junction kept 5 bases outside the gene matches. This CDR3 has 13 residues. CDR1 GKSSPN and CDR2 SITVG come from the germline V gene. The sequenced part of the CDR3 DNA is TGTGCCTGGAGCCCCCGACAGGGCTCCGACTACACC. Protein: CAWSPRQGSDYT. The entire CDR3 is CAWSPRQGSDYTF.

As regards this clone: The genes are named according to mouse. The CDR3 end falls 1 residue outside the read, so it is completed with the germline J gene. The chain uses TRBV29 and TRBJ2-3; 7 nucleotides match TRBD1. The CDR3 is made up of 14 amino acids. Unmatched junction bases numbered 3, after V lost 5 bases and J lost 1 base. CDR1 and CDR2 from the germline V gene are MSHET and SYDVDS. The CDR3 DNA, read in part, is TGTGCTAGCAGTCGGACAGGTCGTGCAGAAACGCTGTAT. Translated: CASSRTGRAETLY. Given in full, the CDR3 is CASSRTGRAETLYF. Supplemented by reference TRBV29 and TRBJ2-3, the full variable domain reads DMKVTQMPRYLIKRMGENVLLECGQDMSHETMYWYRQDPGLGLQLIYISYDVDSNSEGDIPKGYRVSRKKREHFSLILDSAKTNQTSVYFCASSRTGRAETLYFGSGTRLTVL.

A few counts support this clone. Mouse gene names apply. The read stops 1 residue short of the end of the CDR3; the missing end is completed from the germline J gene. This chain links TRBV4 with TRBJ2-7, with 9 bases matching TRBD2. Germline lookup yields CDR1 LGHDT and CDR2 YNNKQL (reference sequence). V was pared by 4 bases and J by 7 bases, with 2 bases of the junction left unmatched. The CDR3 consists of 12 residues. The part of the CDR3 DNA that was read is TGTGCCAGCAGCTTCGACTGGGGGGAACAGTAC. Protein sequence: CASSFDWGEQY. The full CDR3 protein reads CASSFDWGEQYF.

This clone was counted a few times. Gene names and germline refer to mouse. The read terminates 1 residue ahead of where the CDR3 ends, so the germline J gene completes it. The V gene is TRBV1, the J gene TRBJ1-4, with unresolved D. The germline CDR1 and CDR2 sequences are NSQYPW and LRSPGD (reference sequence). The CDR3 has 16 amino acids. V lost 0 bases and J 0 bases, leaving 8 bases between the germline ends. The CDR3 spells CTCSADRPVSNERLFF. CDR3 DNA, as far as it was read: TGCACCTGCAGTGCAGATCGGCCAGTTTCCAACGAAAGATTATTT. Full variable domain (missing parts from reference TRBV1 and TRBJ1-4): VTLLEQNPRWRLVPRGQAVNLRCILKNSQYPWMSWYQQDLQKQLQWLFTLRSPGDKEVKSLPGADYLATRVTDTELRLQVANMSQGRTLYCTCSADRPVSNERLFFGHGTKLSVL.

A note on this clone: Mouse gene names and germline throughout. The missing CDR3 end, 1 residue past where the read stops, is filled in from the germline J gene. This chain joins TRBV19 and TRBJ2-5; 11 bases fit TRBD2. The CDR3 length is 16 residues. V gave up 5 bases and J gave up 0 bases; unmatched junction bases: 5. Germline V CDR1 and CDR2: FNHDT, SITEND (reference sequence). The CDR3 spells CASSRGTGGNQDTQYF. The sequenced part of the CDR3 DNA is TGTGCCAGCAGCCGCGGGACTGGGGGTAACCAAGACACCCAGTAC. The full variable domain, in which reference TRBV19 and TRBJ2-5 provide the parts outside the CDR3, is GGIITQTPKFLIGQEGQKLTLKCQQNFNHDTMYWYRQDSGKGLRLIYYSITENDLQKGDLSEGYDASREKKSSFSLTVTSAQKNEMAVFLCASSRGTGGNQDTQYFGPGTRLLVL.

Worth noting for this clone: Gene names and germline match the mouse. The read finishes 1 residue shy of the CDR3 end, and the germline J gene is used to complete it. V gene TRBV4 combines with J gene TRBJ2-5; TRBD2 aligns across 10 bases. CDR1 and CDR2 (germline): LGHDT, YNNKQL (reference sequence). Losses at the gene ends were 5 bases for V and 5 bases for J; bases not matched to a gene: 1. This CDR3 is 13 amino acids long. CDR3 amino acids: CASSRLGGDTQYF. CDR3 DNA, as far as it was read: TGTGCCAGCAGCCGACTGGGGGGAGACACCCAGTAC.

This clone has a handful of counts. The gene names given are mouse names. The read halts 1 residue ahead of the CDR3 end, with the missing end drawn from the germline J gene. The rearrangement joins TRBV13-2 to TRBJ2-1; perhaps TRBD1 as D (5 bases). The germline V gene has CDR1 NNHNN and CDR2 SYGAGS (reference sequence). Trimming took off 0 bases at V and 4 bases at J, with 11 bases between the two ends. CDR3 length equals 15 residues. CDR3 region: CASGDGGEGYAEQFF. The DNA read from the CDR3 is TGTGCCAGCGGTGATGGAGGGGAGGGGTATGCTGAGCAGTTC.

Remarks on this clone: Here the gene names and germline are mouse. The sequenced fragment ends 1 residue before the CDR3 boundary, so the rest is inferred from the germline J gene. The V call is TRBV13-2, the J call TRBJ2-7, with D possibly matching TRBD2 (7 bases). The CDR3 totals 15 residues. Germline V CDR1 and CDR2: NNHNN, SYGAGS (reference sequence). V was trimmed by 0 bases and J by 3 bases, leaving 13 bases between them. The CDR3 sequence is CASGDGWGALYEQYF. The CDR3 DNA, read in part, is TGTGCCAGCGGTGATGGTTGGGGGGCCCTCTATGAACAGTAC.

As to this clone: Gene names follow the mouse nomenclature. Read sequence stops 1 residue before the CDR3 end, and the germline J gene provides the missing end. V usage is TRBV13-2 and J usage is TRBJ2-4; perhaps TRBD2 as D (7 bases). The ends were cut back, 0 bases at V and 3 bases at J, with 14 bases in the middle. The germline gives CDR1 NNHNN, CDR2 SYGAGS (reference sequence). The CDR3 extends over 16 amino acids. The part of the CDR3 DNA that was read is TGTGCCAGCGGTGATGGAGGGGGGCGCGGGCAAAACACCTTGTAC. Translation gives CASGDGGGRGQNTLY. The complete CDR3 protein is CASGDGGGRGQNTLYF.

Details on this clone: The gene names here belong to mouse. The CDR3 end falls 1 residue outside the read, so it is completed with the germline J gene. This rearrangement joins TRBV15 to TRBJ2-2; the match to TRBD2 covers 7 bases. Germline trimming cut 2 bases from V and 1 base from J; bases unmatched to any gene: 1. Germline CDR1 and CDR2: SGHND and FRSKSL. The CDR3 runs 15 residues. The chain's CDR3 is CASSLPGGNTGQLYF. CDR3 DNA, as far as it was read: TGTGCCAGCAGTTTACCTGGGGGAAACACCGGGCAGCTCTAC.